This TCR beta chain was sequenced during a study of regulatory T cells in long-lasting Graves disease. This sample's time point: newly diagnosed GD, antithyroid drugs for less than 3 months. Following extraction of RNA from PBMCs, that RNA was used to make the TCR library. There are many counts of this clonotype. Germline lookup yields CDR1 LGHNA and CDR2 YSLEER. The length of the CDR3 is 19 residues. The trim removed 1 base at V and 0 bases at J, leaving 10 bases unmatched. Investigators prepared the TCR beta libraries by applying iRepertoire HTBI primers and Arm-PCR of CDR3 regions. TCRdb called the multiplex PCR reads again in MiXCR, with one record for every CDR3 protein. This table has 350,000 to 500,000 distinct CDR3 sequences, about a sixth appearing once. Another study also made use of these data, one on T cells in Graves' hyperthyroidism and ophthalmopathy. From that second work: First-round RT-PCR targeting the TCR CDR3 was performed with the HTBI primer set.

This rearrangement joins TRBV4-3 to TRBJ2-7, with 12 bases lining up with TRBD2. This sequence originates from a woman in her 30s with Graves disease. Material: peripheral blood mononuclear cells (PBMCs), obtained at new diagnosis, from a patient treated with antithyroid drugs. The DNA of the CDR3 is TGCGCCAGCAGCCAAGCCGCTAGCGGGAGGGCCCGGGGCTCCTACGAGCAGTACTTC. Translated: CASSQAASGRARGSYEQYF.